Each of the 5 T cell receptor beta chains below was sequenced from the same sample in a study of blood T cell repertoires in COVID-19. Using immunoSEQ multiplex PCR, the repertoire was profiled, and TCRdb retains in-frame clones only, with some absent. Of about 190,000 clones listed, approximately 80% are singletons. The sequenced sample consisted of PBMCs or T cells enriched from blood (not recorded which). These receptors came from a woman in her sixties or seventies with acute COVID-19.

The chain is built from TRBV7-2 and TRBJ2-5, with 9 bases identical to TRBD2. The trim removed 2 bases at V and 2 bases at J, leaving 6 bases unmatched. Germline V lookup: CDR1 SGHTA, CDR2 FQGNSA. CDR3 size: 16 residues. The CDR3 DNA reads as TGTGCCAGCAGCTTACTAGCGGGGATTGATCAAGAGACCCAGTACTTC. Encoded protein: CASSLLAGIDQETQYF.

The rearrangement uses TRBV19 and TRBJ2-1; TRBD2 might be the D (6 bases). V lost 1 base to trimming and J lost 4 bases, with 11 bases between them. Germline CDR1 is LNHDA and CDR2 is SQIVND (reference sequence). The CDR3 has 15 amino acids. DNA of the CDR3: TGTGCCAGTAGTATAGTAGGCGGGACGTACAATGAGCAGTTCTTC. Its protein product is CASSIVGGTYNEQFF.

The chain links TRBV6-2 or TRBV6-3 to TRBJ2-7; D gene uncertain. V lost 0 bases, J lost 6 bases, and 21 bases lay in between. The CDR3 extends over 17 amino acids. Germline V gives CDR1 MNHEY, CDR2 SVGEGT. CDR3 DNA sequence: TGTGCCAGCAGTTACTCGCCCTCGACTCAATCAGACGGCGAGCAGTACTTC. It codes for CASSYSPSTQSDGEQYF.

V gene TRBV19 combines with J gene TRBJ1-5; D ambiguous. The CDR3 covers 16 residues. Germline values: CDR1 LNHDA, CDR2 SQIVND (reference sequence). V lost 3 bases and J lost 12, with 24 bases in between. As DNA, the CDR3 is TGTGCCAGTAGTATGGATCGGACTGCCGGCGGTATAGGCCAGCATTTT. Protein: CASSMDRTAGGIGQHF.

The genes are TRBV28 and TRBJ1-2; no clear D. The V end lost 3 bases, the J end lost 4 bases, and 9 bases lay between the germline ends. The CDR3 covers 13 residues. The germline V gene encodes CDR1 MDHEN and CDR2 SYDVKM. CDR3 region: CASSLEGTYGYTF. As DNA, the CDR3 is TGTGCCAGCAGTTTGGAGGGCACCTATGGCTACACCTTC.